Following are 12 T cell receptor beta chains from one sample sequenced in a study of OX40 agonist ivuxolimab in advanced cancers. Receptors were amplified or captured by the immunoSEQ multiplex PCR assay. The clones in this table, taken by TCRdb from immuneACCESS, are in-frame only. Not every clone is retained; where verified, under half of the shortfall comes from an unresolved V gene, and the cause of the rest is unknown. Within this sample are about 150,000 clones, with roughly 94% of them counted one time only. The ten largest clones add up to about 0.31% of the sample. Here the sequenced sample was CD4+ or CD8+ T cells sorted from blood, taken in a trial of the OX40 agonist ivuxolimab. These receptor sequences come from an adult with an advanced solid tumor such as melanoma, head and neck, liver or kidney cancer.

The chain has TRBV28 and TRBJ2-3; 11 bases line up with TRBD1. CDR3 length: 17 residues. The V segment lost 5 bases and the J segment 1 base; nucleotides outside the gene matches: 8. The germline CDR1 and CDR2 sequences are MDHEN and SYDVKM. The CDR3: CASSPSGTGGRTDTQYF. The CDR3 nucleotides read TGTGCCAGCAGTCCCTCCGGGACAGGGGGGCGCACAGATACGCAGTATTTT.

The chain has TRBV2 and TRBJ2-3; the D gene is possibly TRBD2 (6 bases). This CDR3 has 11 residues. Germline V gene lookup returns CDR1 SNHLY and CDR2 FYNNEI. V lost 7 bases to trimming and J lost 6 bases, with 8 bases between them. CDR3 nucleotide sequence: TGTGCCAGCACCGCGGGGGATACGCAGTATTTT. Translating gives CASTAGDTQYF.

J is TRBJ2-6 and V is TRBV6-5, with a tentative D call TRBD1 (5 bases). CDR3 size: 16 residues. CDR1 MNHEY and CDR2 SVGAGI come from the germline V gene. V was pared by 0 bases and J by 4 bases, with 10 bases between. DNA for the CDR3: TGTGCCAGCAGTTACTCGATAGGGGTCGGGGCCAACGTCCTGACTTTC. It specifies CASSYSIGVGANVLTF.

The chain joins TRBV2 to TRBJ1-1; no clear D gene. CDR1 is SNHLY, CDR2 FYNNEI, per germline. Trimming left V 6 bases short and J 5 bases short, with 10 bases between. CDR3 size: 12 residues. CDR3 loop: CASSREGTEAFF. In DNA form, the CDR3 reads TGTGCCAGCAGCCGGGAAGGGACTGAAGCTTTCTTT.

The chain combines TRBV29-1 with TRBJ2-1; D remains ambiguous. Germline loops: CDR1 SQVTM, CDR2 ANQGSEA. The CDR3 is 13 amino acids. V was cut by 7 bases and J by 5 bases, with 15 bases left in between. The CDR3 DNA reads as TGCAGCGCGACCCTCGTCAACCACAATGAGCAGTTCTTC. Protein sequence: CSATLVNHNEQFF.

The chain links TRBV28 to TRBJ1-2; D is ambiguous. CDR1 and CDR2 (germline): MDHEN, SYDVKM. V lost 2 bases to trimming and J lost 8 bases, with 9 bases between them. The CDR3 loop spans 12 amino acids. The CDR3 bases are TGTGCCAGCAGTTTAAGGACCTGGGGCTACACCTTC. Translated, it gives CASSLRTWGYTF.

On this clone itself: Other DNA sequences from this sample encode an identical CDR3 as well. The V call is TRBV5-1, the J call TRBJ1-1; the match to TRBD1 covers 12 bases. V trimming: 2 bases; J trimming: 8 bases; junction bases outside the gene matches: 10. CDR1 is SGHRS, CDR2 YFSETQ, per germline. This CDR3 is 16 amino acids long. This chain's CDR3 is CASSFLGQGAGTEAFF. Written as DNA, the CDR3 is TGCGCCAGCAGCTTTTTGGGACAGGGGGCAGGGACCGAAGCTTTCTTT.

This chain connects TRBV30 to TRBJ2-5; the match to TRBD2 covers 9 bases. The germline CDR1 and CDR2 sequences are GTSNPN and SVGIG (reference sequence). The V segment lost 5 bases and the J segment 5 bases; nucleotides outside the gene matches: 9. The CDR3 has 14 residues. The CDR3 here is CAWGLAGGGETQYF. CDR3 bases: TGTGCCTGGGGCCTTGCGGGAGGGGGGGAGACCCAGTACTTC.

This clone was observed a single time. The chain employs TRBV6-4 and TRBJ1-1; possible D gene TRBD1, 5 bases. The V gene lost 3 bases and the J gene lost 1 base, with 27 bases spanning the gap. CDR1 MRHNA and CDR2 SNTAGT come from the germline V gene. The CDR3 consists of 20 residues. CDR3 region: CASSELVGKGRALANTEAFF. CDR3 nucleotides: TGTGCCAGCAGTGAGTTGGTGGGAAAGGGGAGGGCATTGGCGAACACTGAAGCTTTCTTT.

As concerns this clone: Compared with germline, one end of the junction differs, possibly owing to a read error. The chain is built from TRBV20-1 and TRBJ2-1, with a possible D match to TRBD2 (5 bases). From germline, CDR1 is DFQATT and CDR2 SNEGSKA (reference sequence). CDR3 length: 10 residues. The CDR3 DNA reads TGCAGTGCGAGAGACGGGAAGCAGTTCTTC. Its protein is CSARDGKQFF.

The chain carries TRBV30 and TRBJ2-3, with D uncertain. CDR1 is GTSNPN, CDR2 SVGIG, per germline (reference sequence). The CDR3 totals 15 residues. Trimming shortened V by 2 bases and J by 1 base, and 13 bases separated the two germline ends. The CDR3 region has the DNA TGTGCCTGGAGTCCCTTGTATGAGGGCACAGATACGCAGTATTTT. Residues: CAWSPLYEGTDTQYF.

This chain links TRBV10-3 with TRBJ1-6, with D possibly TRBD1 on 5 matching bases. Between the trimmed V and J ends, which lost 0 bases and 6 bases, there was a span of 18 bases. Per germline, CDR1 ENHRY and CDR2 SYGVKD. This CDR3 spans 18 amino acids. The DNA of the CDR3 is TGTGCCATCAGTGAGTCCGGTGACTATGGGACGGTTAATTCACCCCTCCACTTT. Amino acid sequence: CAISESGDYGTVNSPLHF.